One sample yielded the 25 T cell receptor beta chains listed below, sequenced in a study (dated by TCRdb to between 2014 and 2016). Libraries came from 5' RACE. The sequencing machine was an Illumina MiSeq. TCRdb trimmed the raw reads at Q25, called clones with MiXCR and kept productive beta chains. Every distinct CDR3 protein forms one entry, paired with its most common genes and DNA. In all, the sample holds tens of thousands of distinct CDR3 sequences, and roughly 30% of those were seen once. The top ten constitute approximately 3.3% of the sample. Sample: tumor-infiltrating memory CD4+ T cells sorted from the breast tumor. Read against the paper, the sample's cell subset or site label means: memory CD4+ T cells, CD4+CD45RO+CD25-. The receptors here all came from a female donor with breast cancer.

The chain employs TRBV5-1 and TRBJ2-2; TRBD1 is a possible D gene (6 bases). CDR1 and CDR2 (germline): SGHRS, YFSETQ. V was pared by 0 bases and J by 3 bases, with 9 bases between. There are 15 residues in the CDR3. DNA of the CDR3: TGCGCCAGCAGCTTGGACAGGGCGGACACCGGGGAGCTGTTTTTT. This gives the protein CASSLDRADTGELFF.

The sample holds a few counts of this clonotype. This chain joins TRBV20-1 and TRBJ1-4; no definite D call. Trimming removed 6 bases at V and 3 bases at J, with 8 bases between. CDR3 length: 12 residues. Germline V lookup: CDR1 DFQATT, CDR2 SNEGSKA (reference sequence). The CDR3 DNA is TGCAGTGCCCCTGTGGCTAATGAAAAACTGTTTTTT. Residues: CSAPVANEKLFF.

This clonotype was seen only a few times. In DNA, the CDR3 is TGCAGTGCTTATACCGGGACAGGGTCCTCCTACGAGCAGTACTTC. Translated, it gives CSAYTGTGSSYEQYF. The chain links TRBV20-1 to TRBJ2-7; 9 bases align to TRBD1. Germline CDR1 reads DFQATT; CDR2 reads SNEGSKA (reference sequence). The V and J ends lost 5 bases and 0 bases, in that order; junction bases with no gene match: 8. The CDR3 loop spans 15 amino acids.

This chain links TRBV4-1 with TRBJ1-2; D is ambiguous. Germline values: CDR1 MGHRA, CDR2 YSYEKL. Trimming took off 0 bases at V and 0 bases at J, with 8 bases between the two ends. The CDR3 runs to 15 residues. The CDR3 loop is CASSQEETSNYGYTF. Here the CDR3 DNA reads TGCGCCAGCAGCCAAGAGGAAACTTCTAACTATGGCTACACCTTC.

Concerning this clonotype itself: Sequence at one end of the junction differs from germline and may be a read error. The chain uses TRBV6-5 and TRBJ1-2; D call uncertain. Per the germline V gene, CDR1 is MNHEY and CDR2 is SVGAGI. The CDR3 length is 13 residues. CDR3 sequence (DNA): TGTTCCAGCAGAATCCGGGCTTCCTATGGCTACACCTTC. Residues: CSSRIRASYGYTF.

By sample share, this clonotype is medium-sized. The chain combines TRBV5-1 with TRBJ1-2, with D uncertain. Trimming left V 4 bases short and J 8 bases short, with 15 bases between. Germline CDR1 reads SGHRS; CDR2 reads YFSETQ. This CDR3 comprises 13 residues. The CDR3 DNA reads as TGCGCCAGCAGCCCCCGCGAGGGTGGGGGCTACACCTTC. This gives the protein CASSPREGGGYTF.

J is TRBJ1-1 and V is TRBV20-1; 9 bases match TRBD1. J lost 5 bases, V lost 1 base, and 5 bases had no gene match. The CDR3 is 14 residues long. The germline gives CDR1 DFQATT, CDR2 SNEGSKA (reference sequence). CDR3 coding DNA: TGCAGTGCTAGAGGGACAGGGGTCGGAACTGAAGCTTTCTTT. This sequence encodes CSARGTGVGTEAFF.

The chain employs TRBV9 and TRBJ2-7; D is unclear. Trimming took 3 bases from V and 8 from J, leaving 15 bases between them. Germline CDR1 reads SGDLS; CDR2 reads YYNGEE. The CDR3 consists of 13 residues. CDR3 nucleotide sequence: TGTGCCAGCAGCGCCCGGACGGACGGAAAGCAGTACTTC. Its translation: CASSARTDGKQYF. The variable domain in full, completed from reference TRBV9 and TRBJ2-7, reads DSGVTQTPKHLITATGQRVTLRCSPRSGDLSVYWYQQSLDQGLQFLIQYYNGEERAKGNILERFSAQQFPDLHSELNLSSLELGDSALYFCASSARTDGKQYFGPGTRLTVT.

This chain links TRBV7-9 with TRBJ1-5; TRBD1 agrees at 9 bases. This CDR3 contains 15 residues. The ends lost 4 bases at V and 4 bases at J; junction bases unmatched: 5. The germline V gene encodes CDR1 SEHNR and CDR2 FQNEAQ (reference sequence). The CDR3 here is CASSSSGQGNQPQHF. CDR3 coding DNA: TGTGCCAGCAGCTCCTCGGGACAGGGTAATCAGCCCCAGCATTTT.

The V gene is TRBV7-3, the J gene TRBJ2-7; D not resolved. The germline V gene encodes CDR1 SGHTA and CDR2 FQGTGA. The CDR3 totals 13 residues. Trimming stripped 5 bases from V and 6 bases from J, with 14 bases between. CDR3 sequence (DNA): TGTGCCAGCAGCCCGGCTCCGGGCTCCGAGCAGTACTTC. This sequence encodes CASSPAPGSEQYF.

This clonotype was seen ten or more times. The rearrangement links TRBV6-5 to TRBJ1-1, with D uncertain. Looked up from germline, CDR1 is MNHEY and CDR2 is SVGAGI. The CDR3 consists of 12 residues. The V and J ends lost 4 bases and 2 bases respectively, with 5 bases between them. CDR3 nucleotide sequence: TGTGCCAGCAGTTCTACCAACACTGAAGCTTTCTTT. It translates to CASSSTNTEAFF.

V usage is TRBV7-2 and J usage is TRBJ2-3; the D is unclear. The germline V gene encodes CDR1 SGHTA and CDR2 FQGNSA. CDR3 length: 12 amino acids. V gave up 2 bases and J gave up 5 bases, with 5 bases separating them. The CDR3 DNA follows: TGTGCCAGCAGCTTATATGGAGATACGCAGTATTTT. It is translated as CASSLYGDTQYF. Together with reference TRBV7-2 and TRBJ2-3, the CDR3 gives the full variable domain: GAGVSQSPSNKVTEKGKDVELRCDPISGHTALYWYRQSLGQGLEFLIYFQGNSAPDKSGLPSDRFSAERTGGSVSTLTIQRTQQEDSAVYLCASSLYGDTQYFGPGTRLTVL.

This clonotype was seen ten or more times. The chain combines TRBV6-5 with TRBJ1-6; TRBD1 matches 7 bases. Trimming cost V 6 bases and J 4 bases; bases outside gene matches: 6. The V gene's germline CDR1 is MNHEY and CDR2 SVGAGI. The CDR3 has 15 amino acids. The CDR3 is CASRPGQQYNSPLHF. The DNA of the CDR3 is TGTGCCAGCAGGCCGGGACAGCAATATAATTCACCCCTCCACTTT.

The sample holds many counts of this clonotype. V and J are TRBV6-6 and TRBJ2-3; D remains ambiguous. Germline V CDR1 and CDR2: MNHNY, SVGAGI (reference sequence). Trimming pared 7 bases from V and 0 bases from J, leaving 11 bases between. The CDR3 consists of 14 residues. CDR3 DNA: TGTGCCAGCAAACCGACGGTCAGCACAGATACGCAGTATTTT. This sequence encodes CASKPTVSTDTQYF.

For this clonotype: This is likely a read error, given that the CDR3 carries no conserved phenylalanine or tryptophan at its end. J is TRBJ2-3 and V is TRBV5-1; 7 nucleotides agree with TRBD2. The junction had 3 bases not matched to a gene; V was cut back by 5 bases and J by 0 bases. Germline CDR1 SGHRS, CDR2 YFSETQ. This CDR3 region has 14 residues. Here the CDR3 reads CASRSGASTDTQYS. The CDR3 DNA reads TGCGCCAGCAGAAGCGGGGCGAGCACAGATACGCAGTATTCT.

The genes are TRBV5-1 and TRBJ2-3, with TRBD2 as a possible D gene (6 bases). This CDR3 has 14 amino acids. V was cut by 4 bases and J by 4 bases, with 13 bases left in between. Germline-derived CDR1 and CDR2 are SGHRS and YFSETQ. The chain's CDR3 is CASSPAPGADTQYF. CDR3 coding DNA: TGCGCCAGCAGCCCGGCCCCGGGGGCAGATACGCAGTATTTT.

Details on this clonotype: One end of the junction varies from germline; a read error may be responsible. The chain has TRBV23-1 and TRBJ2-1, with D tentatively TRBD2 (5 bases). TRBV23-1 qualifies as an ORF whose function is uncertain. The CDR3 runs to 13 residues. CDR3 nucleotide sequence: TGTGCCAGCAGTCGAAGCGGCTACAATGAGCAGTTCTTC. This gives the protein CASSRSGYNEQFF.

This clonotype has only a few counts. This sequence joins TRBV5-1 and TRBJ2-4; TRBD2 is a possible D gene (6 bases). Trimming shortened V by 0 bases and J by 6 bases, and 16 bases separated the two germline ends. Germline CDR1 SGHRS, CDR2 YFSETQ. This CDR3 has 16 residues. The CDR3 DNA reads as TGCGCCAGCAGCTTGGCCGTCGGGGGTCTTGGAAACATTCAGTACTTC. Translated: CASSLAVGGLGNIQYF. The full variable domain, with the rest looked up from reference TRBV5-1 and TRBJ2-4, is KAGVTQTPRYLIKTRGQQVTLSCSPISGHRSVSWYQQTPGQGLQFLFEYFSETQRNKGNFPGRFSGRQFSNSRSEMNVSTLELGDSALYLCASSLAVGGLGNIQYFGAGTRLSVL.

This chain uses TRBV20-1 with TRBJ1-1, with D possibly TRBD1 on 5 matching bases. Trimming removed 0 bases at V and 5 bases at J, with 13 bases between. Per germline, CDR1 DFQATT and CDR2 SNEGSKA (reference sequence). The CDR3 runs to 14 residues. As DNA, the CDR3 is TGCAGTGCTAGAGATTTAAGGACAAATACTGAAGCTTTCTTT. Its protein is CSARDLRTNTEAFF.

This clonotype was found many times. The chain joins TRBV6-6 to TRBJ2-4; D not resolved. Germline CDR1 and CDR2: MNHNY and SVGAGI (reference sequence). The CDR3 sequence is 12 residues long. Deletions cut 5 bases from V and 11 bases from J, with 13 bases between. The CDR3 reads CASSLTSGLQYF. The DNA of the CDR3 is TGTGCCAGCAGTCTCACCTCGGGTCTTCAGTACTTC.

This clonotype was counted only a few times. The gene calls are TRBV18 and TRBJ1-1; 10 bases match TRBD1. CDR3 size: 15 residues. Trimming removed 4 bases from V and 3 bases from J; junction bases left unmatched: 5. The V gene's germline CDR1 is KGHSH and CDR2 LQKENI. CDR3 sequence (DNA): TGTGCCAGCTCACTAAGGACAGGGGGGTACACTGAAGCTTTCTTT. This gives the protein CASSLRTGGYTEAFF.

At least ten counts were recorded for this clonotype. This chain uses TRBV20-1 with TRBJ1-2, with D possibly being TRBD1 (6 bases). The V gene's germline CDR1 is DFQATT and CDR2 SNEGSKA (reference sequence). The CDR3 has 12 residues. The CDR3 DNA sequence: TGCAGCTGGATGGGGGGCGCCCGGGGCTACACCTTC. Protein product: CSWMGGARGYTF.

This clonotype was seen more than once but under ten times. The genes are TRBV7-2 and TRBJ2-1; D is ambiguous. In germline, CDR1 is SGHTA, CDR2 FQGNSA. Trimming left V 5 bases short and J 12 bases short, with 14 bases between. This CDR3 has 12 residues. The CDR3 protein is CASSHRQRTQFF. CDR3 DNA sequence: TGTGCCAGCAGCCACCGACAACGGACGCAGTTCTTC.

This chain connects TRBV6-1 to TRBJ2-7, with D perhaps TRBD2 (6 bases). The V gene lost 1 base and the J gene lost 3 bases, with 10 bases spanning the gap. CDR1 is MNHNS and CDR2 is SASEGT in the germline V gene. CDR3 size: 14 residues. The CDR3 DNA reads as TGTGCCAGCAGTGAAGGCGGGACCGACTACGAGCAGTACTTC. It translates to CASSEGGTDYEQYF.

This chain connects TRBV7-2 to TRBJ2-2; D may correspond to TRBD1 or TRBD2 (5 bases each). V shed 5 bases and J shed 2 bases, with 15 bases lying between them. CDR3 size: 16 residues. Germline CDR1 is SGHTA and CDR2 is FQGNSA. The CDR3 DNA follows: TGTGCCAGCAGCCCGGGGCAGCAACTCAACACCGGGGAGCTGTTTTTT. Translated, it gives CASSPGQQLNTGELFF.